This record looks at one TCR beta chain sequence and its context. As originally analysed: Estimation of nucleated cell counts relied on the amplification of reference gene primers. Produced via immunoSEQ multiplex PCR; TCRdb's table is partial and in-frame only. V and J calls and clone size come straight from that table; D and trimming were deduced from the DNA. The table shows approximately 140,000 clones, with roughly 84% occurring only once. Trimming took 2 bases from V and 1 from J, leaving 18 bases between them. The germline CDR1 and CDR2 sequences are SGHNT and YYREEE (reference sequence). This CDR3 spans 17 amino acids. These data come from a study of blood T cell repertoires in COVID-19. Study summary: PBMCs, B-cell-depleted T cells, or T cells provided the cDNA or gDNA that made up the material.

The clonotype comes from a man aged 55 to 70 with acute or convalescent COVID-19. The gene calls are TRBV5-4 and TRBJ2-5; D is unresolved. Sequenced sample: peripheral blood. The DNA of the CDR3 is TGTGCCAGCAGCTTCTTCCCGAGAGGCAACCCCCAAGAGACCCAGTACTTC. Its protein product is CASSFFPRGNPQETQYF.